One and the same sample provided the 27 T cell receptor beta chains below, sequenced in a study of T cell repertoires in cytomegalovirus infection. One entry per CDR3 protein, called by TCRdb with MiXCR from the reads. This table holds 510,000 or so distinct CDR3 sequences, 26% found once. The source material was PBMCs. The receptors come from a human donor in good health (CMV status not recorded). Some clones in this sample may be carry-over from other donors' samples.

The chain carries TRBV25-1 and TRBJ2-6; D not resolved. Germline V gene lookup returns CDR1 MGHDK and CDR2 SYGVNS. The CDR3 covers 16 residues. Trimming shortened V by 1 base and J by 4 bases, and 11 bases separated the two germline ends. CDR3 nucleotides: TGTGCCAGCAGTGAATCACGTCCATCCGGGGCCAACGTCCTGACTTTC. This encodes CASSESRPSGANVLTF.

A few counts support this clonotype. The genes are TRBV7-8 and TRBJ2-3; 7 bases are a match to TRBD1. Germline lookup yields CDR1 SGHVS and CDR2 FQNEAQ. CDR3 length: 16 amino acids. The V segment lost 0 bases and the J segment 4 bases; nucleotides outside the gene matches: 7. The CDR3 protein is CASSLAPGQLADTQYF. The DNA of the CDR3 is TGTGCCAGCAGCTTAGCGCCGGGACAGCTGGCAGATACGCAGTATTTT. The full variable domain, in which reference TRBV7-8 and TRBJ2-3 provide the parts outside the CDR3, is GAGVSQSPRYKVAKRGQDVALRCDPISGHVSLFWYQQALGQGPEFLTYFQNEAQLDKSGLPSDRFFAERPEGSVSTLKIQRTQQEDSAVYLCASSLAPGQLADTQYFGPGTRLTVL.

The chain combines TRBV4-1 with TRBJ2-7; D is possibly TRBD2 (5 bases). Germline CDR1 MGHRA, CDR2 YSYEKL. CDR3 length equals 14 residues. Trimming took off 0 bases at V and 3 bases at J, with 9 bases between the two ends. DNA for the CDR3: TGCGCCAGCAGCCAAGATCTAGCTAGCTACGAGCAGTACGTC. Translating it yields CASSQDLASYEQYV.

This clonotype was found a few times. This rearrangement joins TRBV6-2 or TRBV6-3 to TRBJ2-1, with 9 bases lining up with TRBD2. Germline-derived CDR1 and CDR2 are MNHEY and SVGEGT. Losses at the gene ends were 6 bases for V and 9 bases for J; bases not matched to a gene: 18. The CDR3 runs to 17 residues. Here the CDR3 reads CASRAHPVLAGFSEQFF. For the CDR3, the DNA is TGTGCCAGCAGGGCTCACCCAGTTCTAGCGGGATTTTCTGAGCAGTTCTTC.

This clonotype was seen a handful of times. The chain joins TRBV7-9 to TRBJ1-4, with D possibly matching TRBD1 (6 bases). The CDR3 contains 12 residues. V was shortened by 3 bases and J by 8 bases, with 7 bases between the two germline ends. The germline CDR1 and CDR2 sequences are SEHNR and FQNEAQ (reference sequence). The CDR3 DNA follows: TGTGCCAGCAGCTTTACAGGGGAAAAACTGTTTTTT. It codes for CASSFTGEKLFF.

The chain has TRBV4-1 and TRBJ2-6; D unresolved. The CDR3 totals 17 residues. Between the trimmed V and J ends, which lost 0 bases and 4 bases, there was a span of 13 bases. Germline V lookup: CDR1 MGHRA, CDR2 YSYEKL. CDR3 sequence reads: CASSQDPFGKGANVLTF. In DNA, the CDR3 is TGCGCCAGCAGCCAAGATCCGTTTGGGAAGGGGGCCAACGTCCTGACTTTC.

The V and J genes are TRBV12-3 or TRBV12-4 and TRBJ1-4, with no clear D. The length of the CDR3 is 11 residues. V shed 8 bases and J shed 3 bases, with 4 bases lying between them. This CDR3 reads CASFANEKLFF. CDR3 nucleotides: TGTGCCAGCTTCGCTAATGAAAAACTGTTTTTT.

J is TRBJ2-1 and V is TRBV29-1; a possible D gene is TRBD2 (5 bases). CDR1 is SQVTM, CDR2 ANQGSEA, per germline. CDR3 length: 17 amino acids. V gave up 0 bases and J gave up 4 bases, with 19 bases separating them. Written as DNA, the CDR3 is TGCAGCGTTGAAGAATCCTCTTTCCGGGGTCGGTACAATGAGCAGTTCTTC. Amino acids: CSVEESSFRGRYNEQFF.

A word on this clonotype: Since a much larger clone is just one base distant, this may be a read error. The V call is TRBV12-3 or TRBV12-4, the J call TRBJ2-3; TRBD2 matches at 12 bases. CDR3 length: 20 amino acids. With V trimmed by 5 bases and J by 0 bases, 15 bases remained unmatched. The CDR3 is CASSGRTSGTRFTSTDTQYF. CDR3 nucleotides: TGTGCCAGCAGTGGCCGGACTAGCGGGACCAGATTTACTAGCACAGATACGCAGTATTTT.

J is TRBJ1-4 and V is TRBV30; D uncertain. CDR1 GTSNPN and CDR2 SVGIG come from the germline V gene (reference sequence). The CDR3 is 12 amino acids. Trimming took off 1 base at V and 7 bases at J, with 7 bases between the two ends. DNA for the CDR3: TGTGCCTGGAGTGAATTCAGTGAAAAACTGTTTTTT. Protein: CAWSEFSEKLFF.

This clonotype was found many times. The chain has TRBV7-2 and TRBJ1-5; 11 bases align to TRBD1. With 5 bases clipped from V and 7 bases from J, the junction kept 7 bases outside the gene matches. The V gene's germline CDR1 is SGHTA and CDR2 FQGNSA. CDR3 length: 15 amino acids. The DNA of the CDR3 is TGTGCCAGCAGCCCGAGGACAGGGGGCCGACAGCCCCAGCATTTT. Protein sequence: CASSPRTGGRQPQHF.

The table lists this clonotype with many counts. The CDR3 sequence: CASSSGVANTGELFF. The CDR3 DNA follows: TGTGCCAGCAGTTCGGGAGTCGCGAACACCGGGGAGCTGTTTTTT. The chain is built from TRBV12-3 or TRBV12-4 and TRBJ2-2; possible D gene TRBD2, 6 bases. This CDR3 region has 15 residues. V lost 4 bases, J lost 0 bases, and 9 bases lay in between.

The V and J genes are TRBV6-1 and TRBJ1-1; 10 bases line up with TRBD1. From germline, CDR1 is MNHNS and CDR2 SASEGT. With 6 bases clipped from V and 8 bases from J, the junction kept 15 bases outside the gene matches. This CDR3 comprises 16 residues. DNA for the CDR3: TGTGCCAGCAGCGACCCTCGGGACAGGGGACAAAAGGAAGCTTTCTTT. This translates into CASSDPRDRGQKEAFF.

Points on this clonotype: A far more abundant clone sits one base away, making this likely a read error. No conserved phenylalanine or tryptophan ends this CDR3, so it is likely a read error. The chain uses TRBV7-2 and TRBJ1-5; D unclear. The CDR3 is made up of 13 amino acids. The germline V gene has CDR1 SGHTA and CDR2 FQGNSA. Trimming removed 2 bases from V and 1 base from J, with 3 bases in between. CDR3 protein: CASSLTSNQPQHS. The CDR3, as DNA: TGTGCCAGCAGCTTAACGAGCAATCAGCCCCAGCATTCT.

This clonotype was detected only a few times. This sequence joins TRBV14 and TRBJ1-2; D gene unclear. Trimming pared 3 bases from V and 5 bases from J, leaving 13 bases between. There are 14 residues in the CDR3. Germline values: CDR1 SGHDN, CDR2 FVKESK. The CDR3 DNA reads as TGTGCCAGCAGCCACGGACGGACTCTTTATGGCTACACCTTC. It specifies CASSHGRTLYGYTF.

The chain couples TRBV20-1 to TRBJ2-1, with TRBD2 matching 10 bases. The J segment lost 9 bases and the V segment lost 2 bases, leaving 10 bases of the junction unmatched. Germline V gene sequence: CDR1 DFQATT, CDR2 SNEGSKA (reference sequence). The CDR3 has 15 residues. CDR3 sequence: CSARWESLAGSEQFF. The CDR3 nucleotides are TGCAGTGCTAGATGGGAATCACTAGCGGGAAGTGAGCAGTTCTTC.

The chain has TRBV5-1 and TRBJ2-7, with D perhaps matching TRBD1 (6 bases). Between the trimmed V and J ends, which lost 3 bases and 4 bases, there was a span of 11 bases. Per germline, CDR1 SGHRS and CDR2 YFSETQ. The CDR3 sequence is 13 residues long. The CDR3, as DNA: TGCGCCAGCAGCTGGGACAAACCGTACGAGCAGTACTTC. This gives the protein CASSWDKPYEQYF.

This clonotype was found a few times. The chain carries TRBV5-5 and TRBJ2-7; TRBD2 matches 8 bases. The CDR3 is made up of 15 amino acids. The V segment lost 4 bases and the J segment 3 bases; nucleotides outside the gene matches: 9. The germline CDR1 and CDR2 sequences are SGHKS and YYEKEE (reference sequence). CDR3 sequence (DNA): TGTGCCAGCAGCATCTCTAGCGGGTCCATCTACGAGCAGTACGTC. Translation: CASSISSGSIYEQYV.

This clonotype was counted only a few times. The chain employs TRBV19 and TRBJ2-7; tentative D call: TRBD1 (5 bases). Trimming took off 3 bases at V and 4 bases at J, with 10 bases between the two ends. The V gene's germline CDR1 is LNHDA and CDR2 SQIVND (reference sequence). This CDR3 comprises 13 residues. CDR3: CASSMAGWYEQYF. CDR3 nucleotides: TGTGCCAGTAGTATGGCAGGGTGGTACGAGCAGTACTTC. The whole variable domain, filled in from reference TRBV19 and TRBJ2-7, reads DGGITQSPKYLFRKEGQNVTLSCEQNLNHDAMYWYRQDPGQGLRLIYYSQIVNDFQKGDIAEGYSVSREKKESFPLTVTSAQKNPTAFYLCASSMAGWYEQYFGPGTRLTVT.

This chain uses TRBV28 with TRBJ2-7, with TRBD2 matching 10 bases. CDR1 MDHEN and CDR2 SYDVKM come from the germline V gene. The CDR3 loop spans 15 amino acids. V lost 4 bases and J lost 3; bases outside the gene matches: 6. CDR3 sequence (DNA): TGTGCCAGCAGTTCAAGGACTAGCGGATACTACGAGCAGTACTTC. Its protein product is CASSSRTSGYYEQYF.

Only one count was recorded for this clonotype. The chain combines TRBV29-1 with TRBJ1-3; a possible D gene is TRBD1 (5 bases). This CDR3 has 12 residues. The V and J ends lost 7 bases and 2 bases respectively, with 9 bases between them. Germline CDR1 SQVTM, CDR2 ANQGSEA. This chain's CDR3 is CSAGTAGNTIYF. CDR3 DNA: TGCAGCGCCGGGACCGCTGGAAACACCATATATTTT.

This clonotype was detected a few times. This sequence joins TRBV10-3 and TRBJ1-2; 8 bases map to TRBD1. CDR1 is ENHRY and CDR2 is SYGVKD in the germline V gene. The CDR3 totals 13 residues. J lost 8 bases, V lost 2 bases, and 4 bases had no gene match. The CDR3 coding sequence is TGTGCCATCAGTGAGGGACAGGGTGACGGCTACACCTTC. Translating gives CAISEGQGDGYTF.

Comments on this clonotype: This may arise from a read error, as a much more abundant clone is one base away. The chain combines TRBV12-3 or TRBV12-4 with TRBJ1-2, with D tentatively TRBD1 (6 bases). There are 13 residues in the CDR3. The CDR3 DNA sequence: TGTGCCGGCAGCCCGGACAGCGTCTATGGCTACACCTTC. It translates to CAGSPDSVYGYTF.

This sequence joins TRBV5-4 and TRBJ2-2; 12 nucleotides agree with TRBD2. Germline lookup yields CDR1 SGHNT and CDR2 YYREEE (reference sequence). Trimming took 4 bases from V and 8 from J; bases not matched to a gene: 6. The CDR3 is made up of 15 amino acids. The CDR3 sequence is CASSPRTSGKGELFF. The CDR3 DNA sequence: TGTGCCAGCAGCCCGCGGACTAGCGGGAAGGGGGAGCTGTTTTTT.

The chain combines TRBV5-1 with TRBJ1-1; D uncertain. Germline-derived CDR1 and CDR2 are SGHRS and YFSETQ. CDR3 length equals 14 residues. Trimming shortened V by 0 bases and J by 4 bases, and 10 bases separated the two germline ends. The CDR3 DNA reads as TGCGCCAGCAGCTTGGGAGTGGCCTTCACTGAAGCTTTCTTT. This translates into CASSLGVAFTEAFF.

This clonotype showed up just a few times. The chain joins TRBV30 to TRBJ1-1; D gene ambiguous. This CDR3 spans 14 amino acids. The V gene lost 0 bases and the J gene lost 1 base, with 9 bases spanning the gap. CDR1 is GTSNPN and CDR2 is SVGIG in the germline V gene (reference sequence). The CDR3 DNA sequence: TGTGCCTGGAGTGTAACGCGGGGGAACACTGAAGCTTTCTTT. This gives the protein CAWSVTRGNTEAFF.

The V call is TRBV19, the J call TRBJ1-2; the D is unclear. The CDR3 runs 11 residues. CDR1 and CDR2 (germline): LNHDA, SQIVND (reference sequence). V shed 3 bases and J shed 8 bases, with 7 bases lying between them. The CDR3 loop reads CASSMRVGYTF. The CDR3 region has the DNA TGTGCCAGTAGTATGAGGGTCGGCTACACCTTC.